This passage covers 24 T cell receptor beta chains from one sample sequenced in a study of blood T cell repertoires in COVID-19 (dated by TCRdb to about 2020). Library creation used the immunoSEQ multiplex PCR assay. TCRdb took this table from immuneACCESS and kept in-frame rearrangements with V and J called. Such tables lack part of the clones; where checked against another copy, unresolved V genes explain under half of the gap, and the rest is unexplained. For this sample the table gives 150,000 or so clones, of which about 79% were detected only once. The ten largest clones represent around 3% of the sample. The sample consisted of PBMCs or T cells enriched from blood (not recorded which). The receptors derive from a woman aged 50 to 60 who had recovered from COVID-19.

This rearrangement joins TRBV11-3 to TRBJ1-2; D is undetermined. Trimming cost V 1 base and J 4 bases, with 7 bases left between them. CDR3 length: 13 amino acids. CDR1 SGHNT and CDR2 YENEEA come from the germline V gene. CDR3 sequence: CASSLAASYGYTF. The CDR3 DNA is TGTGCCAGCAGCTTAGCCGCCAGCTATGGCTACACCTTC.

The V gene is TRBV5-1, the J gene TRBJ2-3; D is uncertain. The ends were cut back, 0 bases at V and 4 bases at J, with 6 bases in the middle. Per the germline V gene, CDR1 is SGHRS and CDR2 is YFSETQ. The CDR3 consists of 13 residues. For the CDR3, the DNA is TGCGCCAGCAGCTTGGGACAAGCAGATACGCAGTATTTT. Protein product: CASSLGQADTQYF.

The chain joins TRBV5-4 to TRBJ1-2; no definite D call. Per germline, CDR1 SGHNT and CDR2 YYREEE (reference sequence). V was clipped by 0 bases and J by 5 bases, with 11 bases between them. This CDR3 is 14 amino acids long. The CDR3 sequence: CASSLAQAGYGYTF. The CDR3 DNA sequence: TGTGCCAGCAGCTTGGCCCAGGCCGGATATGGCTACACCTTC.

This clone was seen just once. The chain combines TRBV27 with TRBJ2-7; TRBD2 agrees at 7 bases. Germline V gene sequence: CDR1 MNHEY, CDR2 SMNVEV (reference sequence). V was clipped by 4 bases and J by 7 bases; unmatched bases: 13. The CDR3 contains 15 residues. The CDR3 sequence is CASSYRLASLGEQYF. The CDR3, as DNA: TGTGCCAGCAGTTACCGACTAGCCTCTCTGGGGGAGCAGTACTTC.

The chain carries TRBV28 and TRBJ2-7; 10 nucleotides match TRBD1. Trimming removed 6 bases from V and 0 bases from J; junction bases left unmatched: 5. CDR1 is MDHEN and CDR2 is SYDVKM in the germline V gene. This CDR3 is built from 15 residues. This CDR3 is CASRGQGSPSYEQYF. The CDR3 nucleotides read TGTGCCAGCAGGGGACAGGGGTCCCCCTCCTACGAGCAGTACTTC.

The chain employs TRBV28 and TRBJ1-6; TRBD1 is a possible D gene (6 bases). V was clipped by 6 bases and J by 7 bases, with 13 bases between them. Germline V gene sequence: CDR1 MDHEN, CDR2 SYDVKM. CDR3 length equals 14 residues. In nucleotides, the CDR3 is TGTGCCAGCAGCTCAGGACAGCTAAATTCACCCCTCCACTTT. It encodes CASSSGQLNSPLHF.

This clone came up a few times. The chain couples TRBV18 to TRBJ2-1; 11 bases line up with TRBD2. The CDR3 loop spans 17 amino acids. Germline CDR1 is KGHSH and CDR2 is LQKENI. J lost 6 bases, V lost 3 bases, and 10 bases had no gene match. CDR3 protein: CASSPPWIAGGFNEQFF. DNA of the CDR3: TGTGCCAGCTCACCCCCATGGATAGCGGGAGGGTTCAATGAGCAGTTCTTC.

The chain links TRBV7-8 to TRBJ2-7; no definite D call. Germline V lookup: CDR1 SGHVS, CDR2 FQNEAQ. V was clipped by 1 base and J by 3 bases, with 7 bases between them. The CDR3 runs to 13 residues. The CDR3 DNA is TGTGCCAGCAGCTTAGGGGCAGGCTACGAGCAGTACTTC. This gives the protein CASSLGAGYEQYF.

This chain connects TRBV3-1 (or the pseudogene TRBV3-2) to TRBJ2-1, with D unresolved. V lost 0 bases and J lost 6, with 15 bases in between. This CDR3 region has 16 residues. Germline V gives CDR1 LGHDT, CDR2 YNNKEL (reference sequence). CDR3 in amino acids: CASSQDPRWVSNEQFF. Written as DNA, the CDR3 is TGTGCCAGCAGCCAAGATCCCAGGTGGGTATCCAATGAGCAGTTCTTC.

This clone is a singleton in its sample. The rearrangement links TRBV4-1 to TRBJ2-1, with TRBD2 identical over 12 bases. The CDR3 is 15 residues long. Per germline, CDR1 MGHRA and CDR2 YSYEKL. V shed 8 bases and J 14 bases; nucleotides not matched to a gene: 16. CDR3 sequence reads: CASGFLAGGPDSEFF. The DNA of the CDR3 is TGCGCCAGCGGGTTTCTAGCGGGAGGGCCTGATAGCGAGTTCTTC.

This chain links TRBV5-4 with TRBJ2-5, with TRBD2 matching 16 bases. This CDR3 spans 15 amino acids. The V gene's germline CDR1 is SGHNT and CDR2 YYREEE (reference sequence). Trimming removed 4 bases from V and 5 bases from J; junction bases left unmatched: 2. CDR3 in amino acids: CASSRGLAGGETQYF. The DNA for the CDR3 is TGTGCCAGCAGCCGGGGACTAGCGGGGGGGGAGACCCAGTACTTC.

DNA for the CDR3: TGTGCCAGCAGTGAGTCAGGGGGCGGTGAGCAGTTCTTC. This encodes CASSESGGGEQFF. The chain carries TRBV25-1 and TRBJ2-1; TRBD1 aligns across 8 bases. This CDR3 spans 13 amino acids. Unmatched junction bases numbered 4, after V lost 3 bases and J lost 9 bases. Germline CDR1 and CDR2: MGHDK and SYGVNS. The entire variable domain, with the rest obtained from reference TRBV25-1 and TRBJ2-1, is as follows: EADIYQTPRYLVIGTGKKITLECSQTMGHDKMYWYQQDPGMELHLIHYSYGVNSTEKGDLSSESTVSRIRTEHFPLTLESARPSHTSQYLCASSESGGGEQFFGPGTRLTVL.

V and J are TRBV25-1 and TRBJ1-6; 8 nucleotides line up with TRBD1. The CDR3 totals 17 residues. The ends lost 8 bases at V and 10 bases at J; junction bases unmatched: 19. Germline values: CDR1 MGHDK, CDR2 SYGVNS. For the CDR3, the DNA is TGTGCCAGCCGACCGGGACAGGCCAGCACCCTGAACTCACCCCTCCACTTT. This sequence encodes CASRPGQASTLNSPLHF.

V is TRBV13 and J is TRBJ1-2; D gene unclear. V was shortened by 1 base and J by 7 bases, with 19 bases between the two germline ends. Germline V gene data show CDR1 as PRHDT and CDR2 as FYEKMQ (reference sequence). The CDR3 sequence is 16 residues long. CDR3 residues: CASSLESGVLVGGYTF. CDR3 DNA sequence: TGTGCCAGCAGCTTAGAATCCGGGGTACTAGTCGGTGGCTACACCTTC.

The chain recombines TRBV19 with TRBJ2-1, with D perhaps matching TRBD2 (5 bases). Germline CDR1 LNHDA, CDR2 SQIVND (reference sequence). The V end lost 5 bases, the J end lost 8 bases, and 16 bases lay between the germline ends. The CDR3 loop spans 14 amino acids. CDR3 region: CASSWTASRDEQFF. The CDR3 bases are TGTGCCAGTAGTTGGACTGCTTCGAGGGATGAGCAGTTCTTC.

The rearrangement links TRBV28 to TRBJ1-4; D perhaps matches TRBD1 (6 bases). Deletions cut 6 bases from V and 3 bases from J, with 8 bases between. Per germline, CDR1 MDHEN and CDR2 SYDVKM. The CDR3 spans 13 residues. The CDR3 DNA is TGTGCCAGCAGGGGACACCCTAATGAAAAACTGTTTTTT. It codes for CASRGHPNEKLFF.

This clone appeared many times. The chain recombines TRBV12-5 with TRBJ1-2; 8 bases align to TRBD1. The CDR3 is made up of 14 amino acids. J was trimmed by 2 bases and V by 6 bases; bases with no gene match: 5. Germline V gives CDR1 LGHNT, CDR2 FRNRAP. The CDR3 region is CASGGTGYNYGYTF. The CDR3 DNA sequence: TGTGCTAGTGGCGGGACAGGCTACAACTATGGCTACACCTTC.

V gene TRBV6-5 combines with J gene TRBJ1-1; D is ambiguous. The V end was cut by 5 bases, the J end by 11 bases, with 21 bases between. Germline V CDR1 and CDR2: MNHEY, SVGAGI. The CDR3 sequence is 14 residues long. The CDR3 DNA sequence: TGTGCCAGCAGTCCTCAACCCCTCTCCGACGGGGCTTTCTTT. Translating it yields CASSPQPLSDGAFF.

This chain links TRBV5-5 with TRBJ2-1; a weak D match, TRBD2 (6 bases). This CDR3 is built from 15 residues. Germline V gives CDR1 SGHKS, CDR2 YYEKEE (reference sequence). V was clipped by 1 base and J by 4 bases, with 12 bases between them. The CDR3: CASSLTGDEYNEQFF. The CDR3, as DNA: TGTGCCAGCAGCTTGACGGGAGATGAATACAATGAGCAGTTCTTC.

This chain uses TRBV5-1 with TRBJ1-1; a possible D gene is TRBD1 (5 bases). V shed 4 bases and J shed 5 bases, with 12 bases lying between them. CDR1 is SGHRS, CDR2 YFSETQ, per germline. There are 13 residues in the CDR3. CDR3 in amino acids: CASSPQEGTEAFF. The CDR3 DNA is TGCGCCAGCAGCCCCCAGGAGGGGACTGAAGCTTTCTTT.

The J gene is TRBJ2-3, the V gene TRBV28, with 10 bases that match TRBD1. This CDR3 contains 15 residues. The J segment lost 5 bases and the V segment lost 4 bases, leaving 6 bases of the junction unmatched. From germline, CDR1 is MDHEN and CDR2 SYDVKM. The CDR3 nucleotides are TGTGCCAGCAGTTCACGACAGGGGGCCGTAGATACGCAGTATTTT. Translating gives CASSSRQGAVDTQYF.

The chain employs TRBV5-1 and TRBJ2-3, with 11 bases fitting TRBD2. After removal of 0 bases from V and 2 bases from J, the junction contained 8 bases not matched to a gene. Per the germline V gene, CDR1 is SGHRS and CDR2 is YFSETQ. The CDR3 extends over 18 amino acids. The CDR3 bases are TGCGCCAGCAGCTTGGGATCCCTAGCGGGAGGCCTCACAGATACGCAGTATTTT. Protein sequence: CASSLGSLAGGLTDTQYF.

This clone was counted between two and nine times. V and J are TRBV19 and TRBJ1-2, with TRBD1 as a possible D gene (5 bases). Germline V lookup: CDR1 LNHDA, CDR2 SQIVND (reference sequence). Trimming shortened V by 3 bases and J by 6 bases, and 11 bases separated the two germline ends. The CDR3 loop spans 13 amino acids. DNA for the CDR3: TGTGCCAGTAGTATGGGGGGATTTGATGGCTACACCTTC. This gives the protein CASSMGGFDGYTF.

J is TRBJ2-7 and V is TRBV5-6; TRBD1 aligns across 7 bases. Per germline, CDR1 SGHDT and CDR2 YYEEEE. The V gene end was trimmed by 2 bases and the J gene end by 6 bases; junction bases not matched to a gene: 8. CDR3 length: 14 residues. The CDR3 nucleotides read TGTGCCAGCAGCTTAAGTGGGACAGTAGGCGAGCAGTACTTC. Protein: CASSLSGTVGEQYF.